A single sample is the source of the 18 T cell receptor beta chains below, sequenced in a study of blood T cell repertoires in COVID-19. TCRdb's table, derived via immunoSEQ multiplex PCR, lists solely in-frame clones and lacks some. The sample records roughly 360,000 clones, around 87% being singletons. The sample was PBMCs or T cells enriched from blood (not recorded which). The receptors were gathered from a man aged 25 to 40 who had recovered from COVID-19.

This chain connects TRBV11-2 to TRBJ2-2, with a possible D match to TRBD1 (5 bases). There are 14 residues in the CDR3. V was trimmed by 6 bases and J by 0 bases, leaving 8 bases between them. Looked up from germline, CDR1 is SGHAT and CDR2 is FQNNGV. CDR3 bases: TGTGCCAGCAGGGCGACAGCGAACACCGGGGAGCTGTTTTTT. Protein product: CASRATANTGELFF. The whole variable domain, remainder taken from reference TRBV11-2 and TRBJ2-2, is EAGVAQSPRYKIIEKRQSVAFWCNPISGHATLYWYQQILGQGPKLLIQFQNNGVVDDSQLPKDRFSAERLKGVDSTLKIQPAKLEDSAVYLCASRATANTGELFFGEGSRLTVL.

This chain links TRBV6-5 with TRBJ2-1; TRBD2 aligns across 8 bases. V lost 7 bases and J lost 4; bases outside the gene matches: 6. CDR1 MNHEY and CDR2 SVGAGI come from the germline V gene. The CDR3 contains 14 residues. The CDR3 protein is CASNTGGIYNEQFF. The CDR3 DNA sequence: TGTGCCAGCAATACGGGGGGGATTTACAATGAGCAGTTCTTC.

This CDR3 reads CASSGTSGGSSSYNEQFF. CDR3 bases: TGTGCCAGCAGTGGGACTAGCGGGGGCTCCAGCTCCTACAATGAGCAGTTCTTC. The chain is built from TRBV2 and TRBJ2-1; TRBD2 matches at 13 bases. Germline CDR1 and CDR2: SNHLY and FYNNEI. This CDR3 spans 18 amino acids. After removal of 4 bases from V and 0 bases from J, the junction contained 6 bases not matched to a gene.

The genes are TRBV4-3 and TRBJ2-1, with 7 bases matching TRBD1. In germline, CDR1 is LGHNA, CDR2 YSLEER. This CDR3 comprises 14 residues. V was pared by 0 bases and J by 9 bases, with 5 bases of the junction left unmatched. CDR3 in amino acids: CASSQETTGREQFF. As DNA, the CDR3 is TGCGCCAGCAGCCAAGAAACGACAGGGCGTGAGCAGTTCTTC.

The V and J genes are TRBV9 and TRBJ2-3; 9 nucleotides line up with TRBD2. Germline assignment: CDR1 SGDLS and CDR2 YYNGEE. The CDR3 is 15 amino acids. J gave up 4 bases and V 3 bases, and 6 bases lay outside the gene matches. CDR3 region: CASSDGLAQSDTQYF. In DNA form, the CDR3 reads TGTGCCAGCAGCGACGGACTAGCGCAATCAGATACGCAGTATTTT.

The V and J genes are TRBV14 and TRBJ1-5; TRBD1 matches 8 bases. V lost 2 bases, J lost 7 bases, and 4 bases stayed unmatched. CDR3 length equals 14 residues. The germline V gene has CDR1 SGHDN and CDR2 FVKESK. The DNA for the CDR3 is TGTGCCAGCAGCCAATGGACAGGGAAGCAGCCCCAGCATTTT. Translated: CASSQWTGKQPQHF.

This clone was counted between two and nine times. V gene TRBV5-1 combines with J gene TRBJ2-3; TRBD1 is a possible D gene (6 bases). The CDR3 extends over 16 amino acids. The V gene's germline CDR1 is SGHRS and CDR2 YFSETQ. Trimming left V 0 bases short and J 2 bases short, with 13 bases between. The CDR3 DNA is TGCGCCAGCAGCTTGGCTCAGGGGCGAACCACAGATACGCAGTATTTT. This codes for CASSLAQGRTTDTQYF.

This clone came up a few times. The V call is TRBV6-5, the J call TRBJ1-1; TRBD1 matches 9 bases. The CDR3 runs 15 residues. Per the germline V gene, CDR1 is MNHEY and CDR2 is SVGAGI. The J segment lost 4 bases and the V segment lost 5 bases, leaving 8 bases of the junction unmatched. CDR3 nucleotide sequence: TGTGCCAGCAGTCCCTGGCTGGACAGGGGCACTGAAGCTTTCTTT. It translates to CASSPWLDRGTEAFF.

The chain carries TRBV2 and TRBJ2-1; D is perhaps TRBD2 (5 bases). CDR1 SNHLY and CDR2 FYNNEI come from the germline V gene. The CDR3 is 16 residues long. V lost 6 bases and J lost 0, with 15 bases in between. The CDR3 sequence is CASSGSRTRSYNEQFF. Here the CDR3 DNA reads TGTGCCAGCAGCGGGTCCCGGACTCGCTCCTACAATGAGCAGTTCTTC.

V is TRBV30 and J is TRBJ1-5; the D gene is possibly TRBD1 (5 bases). The CDR3 length is 13 residues. CDR1 and CDR2 from the germline V gene are GTSNPN and SVGIG (reference sequence). With 4 bases removed from V and 2 bases from J, the gap between germline ends came to 9 bases. Here the CDR3 reads CAWNGGGNQPQHF. The CDR3 coding sequence is TGTGCCTGGAACGGGGGTGGCAATCAGCCCCAGCATTTT. Complete variable domain (other parts from reference TRBV30 and TRBJ1-5): SQTIHQWPATLVQPVGSPLSLECTVEGTSNPNLYWYRQAAGRGLQLLFYSVGIGQISSEVPQNLSASRPQDRQFILSSKKLLLSDSGFYLCAWNGGGNQPQHFGDGTRLSIL.

Here the CDR3 DNA reads TGTGCCAGCAGCTCCCTGGGGCTAGCGGGGGGGCCTGGAGATACGCAGTATTTT. Its translation: CASSSLGLAGGPGDTQYF. V gene TRBV7-3 combines with J gene TRBJ2-3, with 12 bases identical to TRBD2. Germline CDR1 SGHTA, CDR2 FQGTGA. The V gene end was trimmed by 4 bases and the J gene end by 5 bases; junction bases not matched to a gene: 13. The CDR3 totals 18 residues.

This clone was seen just once. This chain connects TRBV29-1 to TRBJ1-4, with 8 bases fitting TRBD1. This CDR3 region has 13 residues. The V and J ends lost 3 bases and 6 bases, in that order; junction bases with no gene match: 3. Germline V CDR1 and CDR2: SQVTM, ANQGSEA. CDR3 loop: CSVEEQGDEKLFF. The CDR3 DNA reads TGCAGCGTTGAGGAACAGGGGGATGAAAAACTGTTTTTT.

The chain joins TRBV2 to TRBJ1-2, with a possible D match to TRBD1 (6 bases). V gave up 0 bases and J gave up 6 bases, with 14 bases separating them. Looked up from germline, CDR1 is SNHLY and CDR2 is FYNNEI. This CDR3 has 15 residues. The CDR3 here is CASSEALPGGDGYTF. In nucleotides, the CDR3 is TGTGCCAGCAGTGAAGCGCTTCCGGGGGGCGATGGCTACACCTTC.

The chain employs TRBV10-3 and TRBJ2-1; 9 bases fit TRBD2. There are 14 residues in the CDR3. Germline V lookup: CDR1 ENHRY, CDR2 SYGVKD. V was pared by 4 bases and J by 5 bases, with 3 bases of the junction left unmatched. DNA of the CDR3: TGTGCCATCAGTGCAGGGACTAGCAACAATGAGCAGTTCTTC. The encoded protein is CAISAGTSNNEQFF.

In this sample, this clone turned up once. The chain joins TRBV10-3 to TRBJ1-2, with a weak D call TRBD1 (5 bases). This CDR3 region has 14 residues. Germline V gene sequence: CDR1 ENHRY, CDR2 SYGVKD. The ends were cut back, 0 bases at V and 4 bases at J, with 9 bases in the middle. The CDR3 loop reads CAISESQEVYGYTF. The CDR3 region has the DNA TGTGCCATCAGTGAGTCACAGGAAGTCTATGGCTACACCTTC.

V and J are TRBV5-1 and TRBJ1-2; 10 bases agree with TRBD1. The V gene's germline CDR1 is SGHRS and CDR2 YFSETQ. With V trimmed by 0 bases and J by 8 bases, 16 bases remained unmatched. The CDR3 is 18 amino acids. The CDR3, as DNA: TGCGCCAGCAGCTTGGACTCTAGCTTGACAGGGGGCATTGGGGGCTACACCTTC. Translated: CASSLDSSLTGGIGGYTF. The entire variable domain, with the rest obtained from reference TRBV5-1 and TRBJ1-2, is as follows: KAGVTQTPRYLIKTRGQQVTLSCSPISGHRSVSWYQQTPGQGLQFLFEYFSETQRNKGNFPGRFSGRQFSNSRSEMNVSTLELGDSALYLCASSLDSSLTGGIGGYTFGSGTRLTVV.

This clone was detected once. The V and J genes are TRBV18 and TRBJ1-1, with D perhaps TRBD1 (6 bases). V dropped 6 bases and J dropped 4 bases, with 18 bases sitting between them. The CDR3 is 15 amino acids. Germline CDR1 is KGHSH and CDR2 is LQKENI. CDR3 sequence (DNA): TGTGCCAGCTCGTACCAGGGGTTGGGGACCACTGAAGCTTTCTTT. Encoded protein: CASSYQGLGTTEAFF.

The rearrangement links TRBV18 to TRBJ2-7; TRBD1 matches at 9 bases. The ends lost 1 base at V and 3 bases at J; junction bases unmatched: 7. The CDR3 length is 16 residues. CDR1 KGHSH and CDR2 LQKENI come from the germline V gene. In DNA form, the CDR3 reads TGTGCCAGCTCACCACAAAGACAGGGGGAGGACTACGAGCAGTACTTC. Encoded protein: CASSPQRQGEDYEQYF.